A single sample gave rise to the 19 T cell receptor beta chains below, sequenced in a study of cytomegalovirus exposure and HLA in healthy donors. PCR involved 60 Vbeta and 13 Jbeta primers. Only in-frame clones appear in the TCRdb table, and some are missing; sequencing was by immunoSEQ multiplex PCR. The data hold some 130,000 clones, with around 83% observed a single time. Sequencing used PBMCs. These receptors came from a woman aged 45-65 years in good health and CMV-seropositive.

The chain couples TRBV27 to TRBJ2-2; D may be TRBD1 (5 bases). Germline loops: CDR1 MNHEY, CDR2 SMNVEV (reference sequence). The CDR3 totals 15 residues. Trimming pared 0 bases from V and 1 base from J, leaving 6 bases between. Written as DNA, the CDR3 is TGTGCCAGCAGTTTATCAGGGGAGAACACCGGGGAGCTGTTTTTT. It translates to CASSLSGENTGELFF.

The V gene is TRBV5-1, the J gene TRBJ2-1; D remains unclear. V dropped 3 bases and J dropped 0 bases, with 10 bases sitting between them. CDR3 length equals 15 residues. Germline-derived CDR1 and CDR2 are SGHRS and YFSETQ. The chain's CDR3 is CASSSSTSSYNEQFF. CDR3 DNA: TGCGCCAGCAGCTCTTCCACGAGCTCCTACAATGAGCAGTTCTTC.

This clone is a singleton in its sample. One end of the junction varies from germline; a read error may be responsible. The V call is TRBV7-2, the J call TRBJ2-7; unclear D gene. Germline V gives CDR1 SGHTA, CDR2 FQGNSA. This CDR3 has 12 residues. This CDR3 is CASSVAAYEQYF. CDR3 DNA: TGTGCCAGCAGCGTAGCCGCCTACGAGCAGTACTTC.

This chain links TRBV7-3 with TRBJ2-3, with TRBD2 identical over 9 bases. CDR3 length: 16 amino acids. Germline V gene lookup returns CDR1 SGHTA and CDR2 FQGTGA. Unmatched junction bases numbered 4, after V lost 0 bases and J lost 3 bases. CDR3 sequence: CASSLTSGGGTDTQYF. DNA for the CDR3: TGTGCCAGCAGCTTAACTAGCGGGGGTGGTACAGATACGCAGTATTTT.

This chain connects TRBV5-4 to TRBJ2-7; 16 bases align to TRBD2. J lost 7 bases, V lost 4 bases, and 8 bases had no gene match. This CDR3 has 16 amino acids. Per the germline V gene, CDR1 is SGHNT and CDR2 is YYREEE (reference sequence). The CDR3 sequence is CASSPGTSGGVGEQYF. In nucleotides, the CDR3 is TGTGCCAGCAGCCCAGGGACTAGCGGGGGGGTAGGTGAGCAGTACTTC.

The genes are TRBV5-8 and TRBJ1-6; the D is unclear. Trimming took off 1 base at V and 6 bases at J, with 11 bases between the two ends. The CDR3 consists of 15 residues. CDR1 is SGHTS, CDR2 YDEGEE, per germline. The CDR3 region has the DNA TGTGCCAGCAGCTTGTATGGCGGCACTAATTCACCCCTCCACTTT. Its protein is CASSLYGGTNSPLHF. Full variable domain (remainder filled in from reference TRBV5-8 and TRBJ1-6): EAGVTQSPTHLIKTRGQQATLRCSPISGHTSVYWYQQALGLGLQFLLWYDEGEERNRGNFPPRFSGRQFPNYSSELNVNALELEDSALYLCASSLYGGTNSPLHFGNGTRLTVT.

The chain uses TRBV7-9 and TRBJ2-3, with 9 bases aligning to TRBD1. V was clipped by 3 bases and J by 2 bases; unmatched bases: 9. The CDR3 totals 17 residues. Germline values: CDR1 SEHNR, CDR2 FQNEAQ (reference sequence). As DNA, the CDR3 is TGTGCCAGCAGCTTCCGGACAGGGGCGGCCCACACAGATACGCAGTATTTT. It specifies CASSFRTGAAHTDTQYF.

CDR3 DNA: TGCAGCGTTGAAGATCAGGGTTATACGCAGTATTTT. Protein sequence: CSVEDQGYTQYF. This chain connects TRBV29-1 to TRBJ2-3; a possible D gene is TRBD1 (5 bases). The CDR3 extends over 12 amino acids. Trimming stripped 0 bases from V and 7 bases from J, with 8 bases between. Germline CDR1 and CDR2: SQVTM and ANQGSEA.

The chain has TRBV11-2 and TRBJ2-5, with 9 bases identical to TRBD1. The CDR3 consists of 15 residues. J was trimmed by 5 bases and V by 4 bases; bases with no gene match: 8. CDR1 is SGHAT and CDR2 is FQNNGV in the germline V gene. This CDR3 is CASSWRSTGGETQYF. In DNA, the CDR3 is TGTGCCAGCAGCTGGCGCTCGACAGGGGGGGAGACCCAGTACTTC. Filled out from reference TRBV11-2 and TRBJ2-5, the complete variable domain reads EAGVAQSPRYKIIEKRQSVAFWCNPISGHATLYWYQQILGQGPKLLIQFQNNGVVDDSQLPKDRFSAERLKGVDSTLKIQPAKLEDSAVYLCASSWRSTGGETQYFGPGTRLLVL.

The rearrangement uses TRBV12-2 and TRBJ2-7; the table's TRBD2 call for D was not verified on the DNA. TRBV12-2 is a known pseudogene. The CDR3 has 15 residues. CDR3 residues: CASRLARGEAYEQYF. The CDR3, as DNA: TGTGCAAGTCGCTTAGCGCGGGGGGAAGCCTACGAGCAGTACTTC.

The chain joins TRBV29-1 to TRBJ2-2; a possible D gene is TRBD1 (6 bases). Trimming cost V 4 bases and J 3 bases, with 12 bases left between them. The CDR3 runs to 14 residues. Germline V CDR1 and CDR2: SQVTM, ANQGSEA. The CDR3 nucleotides are TGCAGCGTTGGGAGGACAGCCGACACCGGGGAGCTGTTTTTT. It codes for CSVGRTADTGELFF.

The J gene is TRBJ1-1, the V gene TRBV18; D perhaps matches TRBD1 (5 bases). This CDR3 region has 14 residues. Germline CDR1 is KGHSH and CDR2 is LQKENI. V shed 4 bases and J shed 1 base, with 10 bases lying between them. CDR3 loop: CASSRGGQNTEAFF. For the CDR3, the DNA is TGTGCCAGCTCACGTGGCGGACAGAACACTGAAGCTTTCTTT.

This clone was counted once. The chain recombines TRBV18 with TRBJ2-1; 7 bases agree with TRBD1. The V and J ends lost 6 bases and 3 bases, in that order; junction bases with no gene match: 8. The CDR3 sequence is 15 residues long. Germline loops: CDR1 KGHSH, CDR2 LQKENI. CDR3 residues: CASSQRQGDYNEQFF. The CDR3 nucleotides are TGTGCCAGCTCCCAACGGCAGGGGGACTACAATGAGCAGTTCTTC.

This clone has a single count. The chain combines TRBV25-1 with TRBJ1-4; tentative D call: TRBD1 (5 bases). The V gene's germline CDR1 is MGHDK and CDR2 SYGVNS. With 2 bases removed from V and 10 bases from J, the gap between germline ends came to 17 bases. CDR3 length: 15 residues. CDR3 sequence: CASSEATGPSGKLFF. DNA for the CDR3: TGTGCCAGCAGTGAAGCTACAGGTCCGTCAGGAAAACTGTTTTTT.

CDR3 sequence reads: CASRRGPSGTSGTQYF. CDR3 coding DNA: TGTGCCAGCAGGAGGGGGCCTAGCGGGACCTCGGGGACCCAGTACTTC. The V gene is TRBV2, the J gene TRBJ2-5; TRBD2 matches at 9 bases. The CDR3 is made up of 16 amino acids. The germline CDR1 and CDR2 sequences are SNHLY and FYNNEI. With V trimmed by 6 bases and J by 7 bases, 15 bases remained unmatched.

Concerning this clone itself: A junction end diverges from the germline sequence, so it may reflect a read error. The same CDR3 can be traced to other DNA sequences in this sample. The chain joins TRBV7-9 to TRBJ1-4; weak D call: TRBD1 (5 bases). CDR3 length equals 16 residues. CDR1 is SEHNR and CDR2 is FQNEAQ in the germline V gene (reference sequence). CDR3 loop: CSSSLVSGATNEKLFF. Written as DNA, the CDR3 is TGTTCCAGCAGCTTAGTTTCGGGGGCAACTAATGAAAAACTGTTTTTT.

The chain employs TRBV5-1 and TRBJ2-4, with D possibly matching TRBD2 (6 bases). Trimming removed 0 bases at V and 1 base at J, with 17 bases between. The CDR3 is 18 residues long. Germline V gene sequence: CDR1 SGHRS, CDR2 YFSETQ. The CDR3 is CASSLGGGGASAKNIQYF. CDR3 bases: TGCGCCAGCAGCTTGGGGGGCGGAGGGGCTAGTGCCAAAAACATTCAGTACTTC.

The chain uses TRBV19 and TRBJ1-2; no clear D gene. The CDR3 has 13 residues. Trimming took off 3 bases at V and 4 bases at J, with 9 bases between the two ends. CDR1 and CDR2 from the germline V gene are LNHDA and SQIVND (reference sequence). CDR3 DNA sequence: TGTGCCAGTAGTATGTACGAGGGCTATGGCTACACCTTC. This sequence encodes CASSMYEGYGYTF.

The genes are TRBV29-1 and TRBJ2-7; possibly TRBD2 for D (7 bases). The CDR3 loop spans 15 amino acids. V gave up 4 bases and J gave up 2 bases, with 18 bases separating them. The germline CDR1 and CDR2 sequences are SQVTM and ANQGSEA. The CDR3 coding sequence is TGCAGCGTTGTTGGGGGCGGGAGAAGCACCTACGAGCAGTACTTC. Protein sequence: CSVVGGGRSTYEQYF.